A single sample gave rise to the 3 T cell receptor beta chains below, sequenced in a study of shared clonotypes between healthy human individuals. Sequenced by immunoSEQ multiplex PCR; TCRdb stores in-frame clones only, minus some. The table lists 1.6 million or so clones, about 98.5% of them singletons. The sequencing input was naive CD4+ T cells sorted from blood. Sample subset: CD45RA+ positively selected. These receptors were collected from a man younger than 40 in good health.

The chain uses TRBV6-6 and TRBJ2-2; D gene uncertain. There are 13 residues in the CDR3. Germline V gene lookup returns CDR1 MNHNY and CDR2 SVGAGI (reference sequence). V was trimmed by 7 bases and J by 2 bases, leaving 8 bases between them. CDR3 amino acids: CASIKGNTGELFF. The CDR3 nucleotides read TGTGCCAGCATCAAGGGCAACACCGGGGAGCTGTTTTTT.

The V call is TRBV6-5, the J call TRBJ2-7, with D perhaps matching TRBD1 (5 bases). From germline, CDR1 is MNHEY and CDR2 SVGAGI. Trimming took off 1 base at V and 0 bases at J, with 7 bases between the two ends. CDR3 size: 14 residues. Written as DNA, the CDR3 is TGTGCCAGCAGTTACTTTACAGGCTCCTACGAGCAGTACTTC. Amino acid sequence: CASSYFTGSYEQYF.

The chain carries TRBV2 and TRBJ2-2, with TRBD1 matching over 8 bases. Trimming removed 5 bases from V and 3 bases from J; junction bases left unmatched: 2. There are 14 residues in the CDR3. Germline V gene data show CDR1 as SNHLY and CDR2 as FYNNEI. DNA for the CDR3: TGTGCCAGCAGTAAGACAGGGGACACCGGGGAGCTGTTTTTT. Amino acids: CASSKTGDTGELFF.